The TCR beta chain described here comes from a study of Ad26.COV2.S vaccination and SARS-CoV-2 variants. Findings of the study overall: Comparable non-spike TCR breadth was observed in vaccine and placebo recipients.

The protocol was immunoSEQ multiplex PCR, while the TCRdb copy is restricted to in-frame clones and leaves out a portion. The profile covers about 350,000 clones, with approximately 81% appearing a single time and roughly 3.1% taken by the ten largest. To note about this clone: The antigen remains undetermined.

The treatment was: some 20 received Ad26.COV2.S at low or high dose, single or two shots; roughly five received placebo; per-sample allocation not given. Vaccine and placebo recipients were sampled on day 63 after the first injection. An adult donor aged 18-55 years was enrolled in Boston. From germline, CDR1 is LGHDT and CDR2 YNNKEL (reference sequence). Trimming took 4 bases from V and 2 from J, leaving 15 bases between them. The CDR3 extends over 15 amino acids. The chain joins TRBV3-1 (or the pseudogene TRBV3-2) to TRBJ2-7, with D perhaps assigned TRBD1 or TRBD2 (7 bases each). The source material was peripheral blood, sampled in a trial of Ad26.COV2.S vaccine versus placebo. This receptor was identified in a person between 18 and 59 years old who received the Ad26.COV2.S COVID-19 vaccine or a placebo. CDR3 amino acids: CASSPFSGGAYEQYF. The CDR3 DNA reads TGTGCCAGCAGCCCCTTCTCAGGGGGGGCCTACGAGCAGTACTTC.